This TCR beta chain was sequenced in a study of metastatic and nonmetastatic thyroid tumors. For the study at large: Malignant thyroid and benign thyroid patients provided blood and tumor or nodule tissue whose repertoires were compared.

CDR1 MNHEY and CDR2 SVGEGT come from the germline V gene. The CDR3 length is 16 residues. Between the trimmed V and J ends, which lost 0 bases and 5 bases, there was a span of 16 bases. This clone was counted a few times. Its target is unknown. Treatment of any kind had been given to no patient before thyroid surgery. TCRdb reanalyzed the PCR reads via MiXCR. The data contain 30,000 to 40,000 clones, approximately 30% of them singletons. Whole-study results and caveats: Malignant thyroid tumors reportedly exceeded benign nodules significantly in TCR beta diversity, with the difference appearing in blood and tumor.

Material: blood. The rearrangement joins TRBV6-2 or TRBV6-3 to TRBJ1-2; D is perhaps TRBD1 (6 bases). The source of this sequence is a female donor with papillary thyroid cancer or a benign thyroid nodule (not recorded which). Some clones in this sample may be carry-over from other donors' samples. Written as DNA, the CDR3 is TGTGCCAGCAGTTACTCGGGGGCCGAGCCAGCTTATGGCTACACCTTC. It translates to CASSYSGAEPAYGYTF.